These T cell receptor beta chains were read from a single sample in a study of cytomegalovirus exposure and HLA in healthy donors. Method: immunoSEQ multiplex PCR; TCRdb's copy keeps in-frame clones and lacks some. The sample lists under 200,000 clones; around 85% were seen once. Sequencing was performed on PBMCs. These receptors were collected from a man aged 35 to 55 in good health and CMV-seronegative. CDR3s include the opening cysteine and the closing phenylalanine or tryptophan. A D gene is named only where the DNA matches it firmly. The size of a clone is reported for some rows only, either as once, few or many, or as a class for expanded clones.

size	V	D	J	DNA	CDR3
once	TRBV29-1	TRBD1	TRBJ1-2	TGCAGCGTTGAGGGCAGGGGGCGGGGCTACACCTTC	CSVEGRGRGYTF
.	TRBV28	TRBD1	TRBJ1-4	TGTGCCAGCACCGATTATTCGCCCCGCACAGGGGGTGAAAAACTGTTTTTT	CASTDYSPRTGGEKLFF
.	TRBV14	TRBD2	TRBJ2-5	TGTGCCAGCAGCCCGGGGACTAGCGGGGGGCAAGAGACCCAGTACTTC	CASSPGTSGGQETQYF
once	TRBV5-1	TRBD1	TRBJ2-5	TGCGCCAGCAGCATCGGGACAGGGGGGCCCAGAGAGACCCAGTACTTC	CASSIGTGGPRETQYF
.	TRBV4-3	.	TRBJ2-7	TGCGCCAGCAGCCAAGGCGCCGGCTCCTACGAGCAGTACTTC	CASSQGAGSYEQYF
.	TRBV9	TRBD1	TRBJ2-1	TGTGCCAGCAGCGTCCCGACGGGGACAGGGAACGATGAGCAGTTCTTC	CASSVPTGTGNDEQFF
.	TRBV6-1	TRBD1	TRBJ1-2	TGTGCCAGCAGTGTTACAGGGGGCAGCTATGGCTACACCTTC	CASSVTGGSYGYTF
few	TRBV7-7	.	TRBJ1-6	TGTGCTAGCAGCTTAGTAGTAGCCAATTCACCCCTCCACTTT	CASSLVVANSPLHF
.	TRBV30	TRBD1	TRBJ2-7	TGTGCCTGGAGCGGGGACAGGCAGTACTTC	CAWSGDRQYF
.	TRBV28	.	TRBJ1-1	TGTGCCAGCAGTTTATTGCGGGCTGAAGCTTTCTTT	CASSLLRAEAFF
.	TRBV6-1	.	TRBJ2-7	TGTGCCAGCAGTGAAAGCTTGCCACAGACCTACGAGCAGTACTTC	CASSESLPQTYEQYF
.	TRBV7-9	.	TRBJ2-1	TGTGCCAGCAGCTTAGTGGCTAGCGATAATGAGCAGTTCTTC	CASSLVASDNEQFF
.	TRBV7-7	.	TRBJ2-7	TGTGCTAGCAGCTTAGGTGTGGCAGGGGACTACGAGCAGTACTTC	CASSLGVAGDYEQYF
.	TRBV6-5	.	TRBJ2-7	TGTGCCAGCAGTCTGGGTACCTTCGGGGGTAACGAGCAGTACTTC	CASSLGTFGGNEQYF
.	TRBV9	.	TRBJ2-3	TGTGCCAGCAGCGTAGGGCGGTTAGAAGATACGCAGTATTTT	CASSVGRLEDTQYF
few	TRBV4-1	TRBD1	TRBJ2-5	TGCGCCAGCAGCCAAGATGAACAGGGGACGGCCCAGTACTTC	CASSQDEQGTAQYF
.	TRBV5-6	.	TRBJ1-3	TGTGCCAGCAGCTTGGGGGCCGCTTCAAACACCATATATTTT	CASSLGAASNTIYF
few	TRBV10-2	.	TRBJ2-3	TGCGCCAGCAGTGAAACAGGGACGTTGGATACGCAGTATTTT	CASSETGTLDTQYF
.	TRBV9	.	TRBJ1-2	TGTGCCAGCAGCGCATCGCTCGGAGGAGCTAACTATGGCTACACCTTC	CASSASLGGANYGYTF
.	TRBV27	.	TRBJ2-7	TGTGCCAGCAGTGGGGGAGGCAGGCAGTACTTC	CASSGGGRQYF
once	TRBV27	.	TRBJ2-7	TGTGCCAGCAGTTTACTGGGACCAAGGGGGGAGCAGTACTTC	CASSLLGPRGEQYF
.	TRBV15	.	TRBJ2-7	TGTGCCACCAGCCGAGGGAAGGGGGTCAAATCCACCTACGAGCAGTACTTC	CATSRGKGVKSTYEQYF
few	TRBV5-5	.	TRBJ1-2	TGTGCCAGCAGCCCCCAATCGGGGTCTACCTCCTATGGCTACACCTTC	CASSPQSGSTSYGYTF
.	TRBV5-1	.	TRBJ1-1	TGCGCCAGCAGCTTGGTCGGGGGGAACACTGAAGCTTTCTTT	CASSLVGGNTEAFF
.	TRBV7-3	.	TRBJ2-3	TGTGCCAGCAGCTTCCGGCAGGGCACAGATACGCAGTATTTT	CASSFRQGTDTQYF
.	TRBV30	.	TRBJ1-3	TGTGCCTGGAGCCCCGGGGCGGGGCCCGCCATATATTTT	CAWSPGAGPAIYF
few	TRBV5-6	.	TRBJ1-6	TGTGCCAGCAGCTTGGCCCGGGGTGTAGGATCACCCCTCCACTTT	CASSLARGVGSPLHF
.	TRBV4-3	.	TRBJ1-6	TGCGCCAGCTGCCGACAGCTTTATAATTCACCCCTCCACTTT	CASCRQLYNSPLHF
.	TRBV6-1	.	TRBJ1-1	TGTGCCAGCAGTGATCTTCGGGGGAACACTGAAGCTTTCTTT	CASSDLRGNTEAFF
.	TRBV28	.	TRBJ1-2	TGTGCCAGCACCACCTCGGGGAGGTGGGGTGGCTACACCTTC	CASTTSGRWGGYTF
.	TRBV7-9	.	TRBJ2-3	TGTGCCAGCAGCCCGTCGTCCACAGATACGCAGTATTTT	CASSPSSTDTQYF
.	TRBV16	TRBD1	TRBJ1-2	TGTGCCAGCAGCCAATATGCGACAGGGGCCGGCTTC	CASSQYATGAGF
.	TRBV27	.	TRBJ2-7	TGTGCCAGCAGTTTCCAGTTTAGGACAGCCGAGCAGTACTTC	CASSFQFRTAEQYF
once	TRBV7-2	.	TRBJ2-4	TGTGCCAGCAGCTTAGTTGGAGCGGGAAACATTCAGTACTTC	CASSLVGAGNIQYF
.	TRBV27	.	TRBJ2-7	TGTGCCAGCAGTTTCCGGGGGTCCTACGAGCAGTACTTC	CASSFRGSYEQYF
few	TRBV5-1	.	TRBJ2-2	TGCGCCAGCAGCTATGAGGGTAGCACCGGGGAGCTGTTTTTT	CASSYEGSTGELFF
.	TRBV19	TRBD2	TRBJ2-3	TGTGCCAGTAGATCGATAGCGGGGCAAAAAGATACGCAGTATTTT	CASRSIAGQKDTQYF
.	TRBV6-1	.	TRBJ2-2	TGTGCCAGCAGTGTGAGGGCCGGGGAGCTGTTTTTT	CASSVRAGELFF
.	TRBV4-1	TRBD1	TRBJ1-2	TGCGCCAGCAGCCACCAGACCACCACAGGGGGCCTAGCTAACTATGGCTACACCTTC	CASSHQTTTGGLANYGYTF
.	TRBV7-2	.	TRBJ2-5	TGTGCCAGCAGCTTACCAGGGCAAGAGACCCAGTACTTC	CASSLPGQETQYF
.	TRBV30	.	TRBJ1-2	TGTGCCTGGACCCCCCGCTATTATGGCTACACCTTC	CAWTPRYYGYTF
.	TRBV19	.	TRBJ1-2	TGTGCCAGTAGTACGCAGGGCTCAGGGGCCGGCTACACCTTC	CASSTQGSGAGYTF
.	TRBV7-8	.	TRBJ1-1	TGTGCCAGCAGCGCCACCCGGGACACCCAAAGAGCTTTCTTT	CASSATRDTQRAFF
.	TRBV10-1	TRBD2	TRBJ2-2	TGCGCCAGCAGTGAGTTAGCGGGGGGTGCCGGGGAGCTGTTTTTT	CASSELAGGAGELFF